This TCR beta chain was obtained from a study of T cell responses to AZD1222 COVID-19 vaccine. General study results and limits: White British ancestry dominated among donors, who included more females, and clonal diversity was possibly underestimated. Along spike, vaccine-associated CD4 TCRs were found throughout, with dominance at 160-218 and 743-854. Increases in Spike-specific TCR breadth and depth were seen after two AZD1222 doses. No repertoire was sampled before or during the peak T cell response, only after it.

The assay was immunoSEQ multiplex PCR, and TCRdb's table has in-frame clones only and misses some. The sample contains 150,000 to 200,000 clones, about 90% of which appear only once. CDR1 and CDR2 from the germline V gene are LNHDA and SQIVND (reference sequence). With 7 bases clipped from V and 0 bases from J, the junction kept 15 bases outside the gene matches. The CDR3 has 18 residues. Remarks on this clone: Its antigen is currently unknown.

This clonotype was sampled from an adult who received the AZD1222 COVID-19 vaccine. The sample here was peripheral blood, taken 28 days after the second AZD1222 dose. The genes are TRBV19 and TRBJ1-3; 7 bases are a match to TRBD1. In DNA, the CDR3 is TGTGCCAGTACCTCCTGGGACAGCGGCCTCTTCTCTGGAAACACCATATATTTT. As protein: CASTSWDSGLFSGNTIYF.